The clone carrying this TCR beta chain was recorded at least ten times. What it recognizes is unknown. This sample is part of a study of identical twins. Study-level points and caveats: Within monozygotic twins, out-of-frame TCR alpha sharing was underestimated by the models.

After template switching added a universal primer site, the resulting cDNA carried unique molecular identifiers. TCRdb analysed the 5' RACE reads with MiXCR anew, one entry per CDR3 protein. The table lists under 1 million distinct CDR3 sequences, roughly an eighth of them singletons. Trimming cost V 0 bases and J 6 bases, with 25 bases left between them. CDR1 is MNHEY, CDR2 SMNVEV, per germline (reference sequence). This CDR3 has 19 amino acids. Another study also made use of these data, one on yellow fever vaccine responses in identical twins.

Sequenced: PBMCs. The sequence was obtained from a woman aged 18-35 years in good health. The chain employs TRBV27 and TRBJ2-3; possibly TRBD2 for D (7 bases). The CDR3 protein is CASSLSLGTGGYWSDTQYF. The CDR3 bases are TGTGCCAGCAGTTTATCACTTGGAACGGGGGGCTACTGGTCGGATACGCAGTATTTT.